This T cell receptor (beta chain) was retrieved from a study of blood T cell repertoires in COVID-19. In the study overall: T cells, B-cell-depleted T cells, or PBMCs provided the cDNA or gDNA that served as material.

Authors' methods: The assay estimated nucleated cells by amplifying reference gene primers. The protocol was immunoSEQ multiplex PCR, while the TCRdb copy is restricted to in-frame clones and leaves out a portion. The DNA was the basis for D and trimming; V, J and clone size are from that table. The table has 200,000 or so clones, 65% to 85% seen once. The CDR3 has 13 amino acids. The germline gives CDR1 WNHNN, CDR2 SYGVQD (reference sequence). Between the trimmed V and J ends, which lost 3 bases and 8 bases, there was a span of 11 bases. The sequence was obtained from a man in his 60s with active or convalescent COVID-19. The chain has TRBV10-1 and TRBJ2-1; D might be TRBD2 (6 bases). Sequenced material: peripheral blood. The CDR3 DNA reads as TGCGCCAGCAGTGAAAGGCGGGACGATGAGCAGTTCTTC. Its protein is CASSERRDDEQFF.